This T cell receptor (beta chain) was sequenced during a study of blood T cell repertoires in COVID-19. About the research overall: T cells, B-cell-depleted T cells, or PBMCs provided the cDNA or gDNA that served as material.

The germline gives CDR1 SGHKS, CDR2 YYEKEE (reference sequence). The CDR3 is 17 amino acids. The junction had 11 bases not matched to a gene; V was cut back by 0 bases and J by 3 bases. This clone was picked up many times. Generated by immunoSEQ multiplex PCR, the TCRdb table keeps only in-frame clones and is missing some. The sample consists of some 190,000 clones, 84% of them appearing once. Participants in the exposed group had met a COVID-19 case in the 2 weeks before joining the study. This clonotype was obtained from a woman aged 25 to 45 who had been exposed to COVID-19. Sequenced sample: PBMCs or T cells enriched from blood (not recorded which). The chain uses TRBV5-5 and TRBJ1-1; 7 nucleotides line up with TRBD1. In DNA form, the CDR3 reads TGTGCCAGCAGCTTGGAGGGGGCTTATTTTTGGGACACTGAAGCTTTCTTT. It encodes CASSLEGAYFWDTEAFF.